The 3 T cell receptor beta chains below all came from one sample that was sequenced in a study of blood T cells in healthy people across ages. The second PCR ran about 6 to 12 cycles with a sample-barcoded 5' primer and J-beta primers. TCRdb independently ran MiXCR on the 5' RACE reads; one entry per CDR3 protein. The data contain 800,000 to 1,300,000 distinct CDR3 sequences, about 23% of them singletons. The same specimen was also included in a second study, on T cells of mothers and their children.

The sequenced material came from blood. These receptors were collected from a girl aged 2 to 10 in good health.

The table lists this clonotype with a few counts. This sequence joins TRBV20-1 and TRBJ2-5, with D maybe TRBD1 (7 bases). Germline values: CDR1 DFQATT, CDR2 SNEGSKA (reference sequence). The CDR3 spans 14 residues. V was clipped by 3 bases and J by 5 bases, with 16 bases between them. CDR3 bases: TGCAGTGCTAGTACGACAGGGACTGCGGAGACCCAGTACTTC. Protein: CSASTTGTAETQYF.

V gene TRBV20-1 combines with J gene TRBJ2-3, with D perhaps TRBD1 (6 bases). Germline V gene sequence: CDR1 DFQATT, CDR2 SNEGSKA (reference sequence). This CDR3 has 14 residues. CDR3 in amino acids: CSLAGGQSADTQYF. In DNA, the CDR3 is TGCAGCCTTGCTGGGGGACAATCGGCAGATACGCAGTATTTT.

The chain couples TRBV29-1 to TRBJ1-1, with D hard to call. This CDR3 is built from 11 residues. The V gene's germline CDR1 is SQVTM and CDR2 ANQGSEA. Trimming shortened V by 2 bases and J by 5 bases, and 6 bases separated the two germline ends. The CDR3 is CSVETVTEAFF. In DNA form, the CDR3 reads TGCAGCGTTGAAACGGTGACTGAAGCTTTCTTT.